Ten or more counts support the clone carrying this TCR beta chain. The sample is drawn from a study of cytomegalovirus exposure and HLA in healthy donors. PCR involved 60 Vbeta and 13 Jbeta primers. Clones were sequenced by immunoSEQ multiplex PCR, and TCRdb holds only the in-frame ones, with some missing. The sample includes hundreds of thousands of clones, just over 70% of them seen just once. This CDR3 is 17 amino acids long. Germline lookup yields CDR1 ENHRY and CDR2 SYGVKD. V lost 0 bases to trimming and J lost 0 bases; unmatched junction nucleotides: 2. The sequence came from a female donor in good health and CMV-seronegative. The chain couples TRBV10-3 to TRBJ2-2; 9 nucleotides match TRBD2. The sample consisted of PBMCs. The CDR3 DNA sequence: TGTGCCATCAGTGAGTCCCTAGCGGGAACGAACACCGGGGAGCTGTTTTTT. The encoded protein is CAISESLAGTNTGELFF.